This TCR beta chain derives from a study of PD-L1 blockade in urothelial cancer. Study summary: Previous chemotherapy exposure amounted to 0 to 3 regimens for patients. Researchers looked at the blood 3 weeks (second dose) and 6 weeks after treatment began.

Ten or more counts support this clone. Its target is not known. Spiking of synthetic TCR analog templates was performed in each PCR. Repertoires were generated with immunoSEQ multiplex PCR, while TCRdb's copy carries only in-frame clones and drops some. The table records 100,000 to 150,000 clones, approximately 84% of them present only once. As for time point: pretreatment peripheral blood. Germline V gene lookup returns CDR1 SGHAT and CDR2 FQNNGV. The CDR3 sequence is 14 residues long. The V and J ends lost 5 bases and 1 base respectively, with 12 bases between them. Study-level findings and limits: Lower than median blood TCR clonality before treatment predicted better survival.

The chain carries TRBV11-2 and TRBJ2-7; tentatively, D is TRBD2 (5 bases). Here the sequenced sample was PBMCs, taken around atezolizumab (anti-PD-L1) treatment. The clonotype originates from a man aged 45-65 years with urothelial cancer. CDR3 sequence: CASSRQEASYEQYF. The DNA of the CDR3 is TGTGCCAGCAGCCGCCAGGAGGCTTCCTACGAGCAGTACTTC.